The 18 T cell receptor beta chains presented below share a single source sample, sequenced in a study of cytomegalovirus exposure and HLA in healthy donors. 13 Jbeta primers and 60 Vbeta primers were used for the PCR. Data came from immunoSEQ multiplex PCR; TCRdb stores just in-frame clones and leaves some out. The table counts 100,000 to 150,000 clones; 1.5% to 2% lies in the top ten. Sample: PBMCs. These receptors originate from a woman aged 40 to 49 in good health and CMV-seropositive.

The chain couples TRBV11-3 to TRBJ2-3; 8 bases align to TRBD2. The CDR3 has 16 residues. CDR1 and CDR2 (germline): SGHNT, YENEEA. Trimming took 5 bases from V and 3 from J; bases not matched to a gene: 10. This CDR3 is CASSPSSGPGTDTQYF. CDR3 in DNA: TGTGCCAGCAGCCCGTCTAGCGGGCCTGGTACAGATACGCAGTATTTT.

The CDR3 spells CAIMEDGNTEAFF. The CDR3 coding sequence is TGTGCCATCATGGAGGACGGGAACACTGAAGCTTTCTTT. This chain links TRBV10-3 with TRBJ1-1; D not resolved. The CDR3 sequence is 13 residues long. Germline V gives CDR1 ENHRY, CDR2 SYGVKD. The germline V and J ends were trimmed by 7 bases and 1 base, with 10 bases remaining between them.

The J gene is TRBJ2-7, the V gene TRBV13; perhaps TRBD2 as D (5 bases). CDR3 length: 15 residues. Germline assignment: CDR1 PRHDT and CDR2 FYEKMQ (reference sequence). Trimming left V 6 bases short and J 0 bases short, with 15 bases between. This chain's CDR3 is CASSPPLGSSYEQYF. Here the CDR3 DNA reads TGTGCCAGCAGTCCTCCGCTTGGGAGCTCCTACGAGCAGTACTTC.

The CDR3 loop is CASSPGRGIYEQYF. DNA for the CDR3: TGTGCCAGCAGCCCTGGGCGGGGCATCTACGAGCAGTACTTC. The V call is TRBV6-5, the J call TRBJ2-7; maybe TRBD2 (6 bases). The length of the CDR3 is 14 residues. Deletions cut 6 bases from V and 3 bases from J, with 15 bases between. The germline V gene has CDR1 MNHEY and CDR2 SVGAGI.

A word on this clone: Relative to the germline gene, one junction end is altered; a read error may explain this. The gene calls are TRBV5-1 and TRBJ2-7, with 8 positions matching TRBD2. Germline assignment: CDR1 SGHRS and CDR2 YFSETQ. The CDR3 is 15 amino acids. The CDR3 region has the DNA TGCGCCAGCACCTTGACTAGCGCGTCTACCTACGAGCAGTACTTC. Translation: CASTLTSASTYEQYF.

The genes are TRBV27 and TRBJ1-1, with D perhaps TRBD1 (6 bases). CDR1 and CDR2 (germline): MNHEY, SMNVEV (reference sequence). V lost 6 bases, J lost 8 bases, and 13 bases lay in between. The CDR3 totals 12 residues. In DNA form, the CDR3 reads TGTGCCAGCAGCCAATTCCAGGGGGAAGCTTTCTTT. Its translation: CASSQFQGEAFF.

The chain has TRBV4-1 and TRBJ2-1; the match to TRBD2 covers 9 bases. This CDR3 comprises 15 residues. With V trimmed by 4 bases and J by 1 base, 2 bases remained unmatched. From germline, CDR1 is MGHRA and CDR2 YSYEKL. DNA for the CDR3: TGCGCCAGCAGCCCGCGGGAGGGGTCCTACAATGAGCAGTTCTTC. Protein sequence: CASSPREGSYNEQFF.

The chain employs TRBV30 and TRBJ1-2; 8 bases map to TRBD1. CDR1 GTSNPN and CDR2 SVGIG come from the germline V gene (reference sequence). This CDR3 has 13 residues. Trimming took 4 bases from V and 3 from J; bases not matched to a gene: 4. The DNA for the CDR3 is TGTGCCTGGACAGGGGGCAAAGACTATGGCTACACCTTC. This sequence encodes CAWTGGKDYGYTF.

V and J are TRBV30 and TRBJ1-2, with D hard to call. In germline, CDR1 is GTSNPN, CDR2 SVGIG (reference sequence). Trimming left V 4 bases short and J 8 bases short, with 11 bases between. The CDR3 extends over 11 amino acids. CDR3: CAWNGVGGYTF. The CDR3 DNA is TGTGCCTGGAACGGGGTTGGAGGCTACACCTTC.

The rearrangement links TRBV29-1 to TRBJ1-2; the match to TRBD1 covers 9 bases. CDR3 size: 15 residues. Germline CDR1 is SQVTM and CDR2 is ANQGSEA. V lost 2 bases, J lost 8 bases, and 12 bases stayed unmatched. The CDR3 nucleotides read TGCAGCGTTGAAAGCTCCAGACAGGGGGTGCGCGGCTACACCTTC. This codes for CSVESSRQGVRGYTF. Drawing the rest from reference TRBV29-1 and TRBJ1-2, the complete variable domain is SAVISQKPSRDICQRGTSLTIQCQVDSQVTMMFWYRQQPGQSLTLIATANQGSEATYESGFVIDKFPISRPNLTFSTLTVSNMSPEDSSIYLCSVESSRQGVRGYTFGSGTRLTVV.

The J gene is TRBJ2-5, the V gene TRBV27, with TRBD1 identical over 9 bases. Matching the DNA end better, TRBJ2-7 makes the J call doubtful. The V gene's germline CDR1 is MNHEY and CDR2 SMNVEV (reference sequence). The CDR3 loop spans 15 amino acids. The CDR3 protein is CASRPSPGQGHEQYF. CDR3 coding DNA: TGTGCCAGCAGACCTAGCCCGGGACAGGGACACGAGCAGTACTTC.

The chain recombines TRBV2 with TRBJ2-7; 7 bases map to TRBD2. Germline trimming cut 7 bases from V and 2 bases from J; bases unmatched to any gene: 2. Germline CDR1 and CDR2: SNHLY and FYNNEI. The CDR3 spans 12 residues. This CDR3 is CASKGGTYEQYF. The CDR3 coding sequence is TGTGCCAGCAAGGGAGGGACCTACGAGCAGTACTTC.

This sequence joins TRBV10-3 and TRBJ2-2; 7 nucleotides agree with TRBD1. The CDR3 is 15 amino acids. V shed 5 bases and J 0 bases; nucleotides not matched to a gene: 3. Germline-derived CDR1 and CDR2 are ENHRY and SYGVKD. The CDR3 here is CAISRQGANTGELFF. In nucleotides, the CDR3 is TGTGCCATCAGTAGACAGGGCGCGAACACCGGGGAGCTGTTTTTT.

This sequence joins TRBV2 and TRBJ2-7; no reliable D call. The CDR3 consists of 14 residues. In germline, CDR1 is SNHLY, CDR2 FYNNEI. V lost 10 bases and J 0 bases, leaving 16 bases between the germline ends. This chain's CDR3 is CATTVYRSSYEQYF. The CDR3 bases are TGTGCCACCACCGTTTATAGAAGCTCCTACGAGCAGTACTTC.

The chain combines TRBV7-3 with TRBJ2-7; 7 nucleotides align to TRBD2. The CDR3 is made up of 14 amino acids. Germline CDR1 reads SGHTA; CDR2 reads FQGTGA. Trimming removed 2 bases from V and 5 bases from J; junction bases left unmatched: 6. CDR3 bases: TGTGCCAGCAGCTTACGCGGGAGTCGGGACGAGCAGTACTTC. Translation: CASSLRGSRDEQYF.

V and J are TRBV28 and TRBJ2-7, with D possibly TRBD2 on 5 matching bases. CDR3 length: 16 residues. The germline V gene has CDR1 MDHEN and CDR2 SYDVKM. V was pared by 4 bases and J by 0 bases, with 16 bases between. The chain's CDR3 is CASSSSSAESSYEQYF. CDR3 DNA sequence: TGTGCCAGCAGTTCATCCTCAGCGGAGAGCTCCTACGAGCAGTACTTC.

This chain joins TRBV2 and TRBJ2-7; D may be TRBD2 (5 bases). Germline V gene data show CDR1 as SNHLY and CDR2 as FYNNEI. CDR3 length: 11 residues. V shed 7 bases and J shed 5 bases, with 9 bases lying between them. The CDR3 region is CASTSRDEQYF. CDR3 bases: TGTGCCAGCACCTCGAGGGACGAGCAGTACTTC. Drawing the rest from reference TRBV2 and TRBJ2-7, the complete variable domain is EPEVTQTPSHQVTQMGQEVILRCVPISNHLYFYWYRQILGQKVEFLVSFYNNEISEKSEIFDDQFSVERPDGSNFTLKIRSTKLEDSAMYFCASTSRDEQYFGPGTRLTVT.

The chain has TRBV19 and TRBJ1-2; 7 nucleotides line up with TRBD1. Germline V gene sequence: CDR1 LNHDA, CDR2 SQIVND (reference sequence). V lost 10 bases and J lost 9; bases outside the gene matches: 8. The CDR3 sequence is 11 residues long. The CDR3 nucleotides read TGTGCCACCGCGACAGGGTATCGCTACACCTTC. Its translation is CATATGYRYTF.